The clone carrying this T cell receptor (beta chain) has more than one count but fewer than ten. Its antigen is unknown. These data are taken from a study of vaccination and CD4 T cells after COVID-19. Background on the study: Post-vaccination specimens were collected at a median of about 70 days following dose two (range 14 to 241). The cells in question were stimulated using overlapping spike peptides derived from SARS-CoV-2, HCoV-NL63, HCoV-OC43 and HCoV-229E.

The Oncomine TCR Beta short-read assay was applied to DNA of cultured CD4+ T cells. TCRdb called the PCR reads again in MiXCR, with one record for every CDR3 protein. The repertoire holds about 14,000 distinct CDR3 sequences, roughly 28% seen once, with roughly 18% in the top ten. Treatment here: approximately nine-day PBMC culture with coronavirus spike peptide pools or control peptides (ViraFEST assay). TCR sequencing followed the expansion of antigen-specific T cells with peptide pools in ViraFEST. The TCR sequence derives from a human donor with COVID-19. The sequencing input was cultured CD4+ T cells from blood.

CDR3 bases: TGTGCCAGCAGCGGCTCCAGGGGCGAGACCCAGTACTTC. Protein product: CASSGSRGETQYF. The chain has TRBV6-1 and TRBJ2-5; the D gene is possibly TRBD1 (6 bases). CDR3 size: 13 residues. Trimming took 6 bases from V and 5 from J, leaving 13 bases between them. Looked up from germline, CDR1 is MNHNS and CDR2 is SASEGT.